The 10 T cell receptor beta chains below were found in one sample sequenced in a study of shared clonotypes between healthy human individuals. Naive CD8 populations comprised CD45RO-negative cells positively selected for CCR7, excluding terminally differentiated effector memory CD45RA+ cells. This table comes from immunoSEQ multiplex PCR, and its TCRdb copy is limited to in-frame clones, with some not included. The repertoire holds about 2 million clones, with roughly 94% as singletons. The sample consisted of naive CD8+ T cells sorted from blood. The receptors here all came from a man between 18 and 29 years old in good health.

This sequence joins TRBV7-2 and TRBJ2-2; TRBD1 agrees at 8 bases. Trimming took 6 bases from V and 6 from J; bases not matched to a gene: 9. Germline CDR1 SGHTA, CDR2 FQGNSA. This CDR3 has 15 amino acids. CDR3 in DNA: TGTGCCAGCAGAATCCTCCCGACAGGGGCCGGGGAGCTGTTTTTT. Its translation is CASRILPTGAGELFF.

The CDR3 reads CAWSPPETDYEQFF. CDR3 DNA sequence: TGTGCCTGGAGTCCGCCTGAGACGGATTATGAGCAGTTCTTC. The chain has TRBV30 and TRBJ2-1; no firm D call. Germline V gives CDR1 GTSNPN, CDR2 SVGIG (reference sequence). V was trimmed by 2 bases and J by 8 bases, leaving 16 bases between them. The CDR3 is made up of 14 amino acids.

The chain combines TRBV5-1 with TRBJ1-4; possibly TRBD1 for D (5 bases). The V gene lost 4 bases and the J gene lost 0 bases, with 16 bases spanning the gap. Germline V gene data show CDR1 as SGHRS and CDR2 as YFSETQ. The CDR3 is 17 amino acids. Written as DNA, the CDR3 is TGCGCCAGCAGCCTCGACAGCCTCAACCCAACTAATGAAAAACTGTTTTTT. This sequence encodes CASSLDSLNPTNEKLFF. Full variable domain (missing parts from reference TRBV5-1 and TRBJ1-4): KAGVTQTPRYLIKTRGQQVTLSCSPISGHRSVSWYQQTPGQGLQFLFEYFSETQRNKGNFPGRFSGRQFSNSRSEMNVSTLELGDSALYLCASSLDSLNPTNEKLFFGSGTQLSVL.

V is TRBV11-2 and J is TRBJ2-7; 9 bases agree with TRBD1. The CDR3 consists of 16 residues. Per germline, CDR1 SGHAT and CDR2 FQNNGV. The V and J ends lost 5 bases and 7 bases, in that order; junction bases with no gene match: 15. The CDR3 DNA reads as TGTGCCAGCAGCATGGGTCCCGGGACAGGGACGAGGGAGCAGTACTTC. Translated: CASSMGPGTGTREQYF.

CDR3 loop: CASSLVASTGELFF. The CDR3 DNA reads TGTGCCAGCAGCTTAGTGGCATCCACCGGGGAGCTGTTTTTT. The chain employs TRBV7-9 and TRBJ2-2; D gene unclear. CDR3 length: 14 residues. Germline CDR1 is SEHNR and CDR2 is FQNEAQ (reference sequence). V dropped 1 base and J dropped 4 bases, with 7 bases sitting between them.

About this clone: Other nucleotide sequences in the sample specify the same CDR3. This chain joins TRBV4-3 and TRBJ2-1; 8 nucleotides match TRBD1. The CDR3 runs to 15 residues. Germline CDR1 and CDR2: LGHNA and YSLEER. J gave up 2 bases and V 1 base, and 1 base lay outside the gene matches. CDR3: CASSQGTGTYNEQFF. The CDR3, as DNA: TGCGCCAGCAGCCAAGGGACAGGGACCTACAATGAGCAGTTCTTC.

CDR3 bases: TGTGCCAGCAGTTACACCCCAGGGAGTTTCCCTCAGTACTTC. As protein: CASSYTPGSFPQYF. V and J are TRBV6-5 and TRBJ2-7; either TRBD1 or TRBD2 may supply D (5 bases each). From germline, CDR1 is MNHEY and CDR2 SVGAGI. There are 14 residues in the CDR3. Trimming shortened V by 2 bases and J by 10 bases, and 18 bases separated the two germline ends.

This clone was seen just once. This sequence joins TRBV6-1 and TRBJ1-1, with D perhaps TRBD1 (5 bases). The germline CDR1 and CDR2 sequences are MNHNS and SASEGT. There are 16 residues in the CDR3. Trimming removed 1 base at V and 0 bases at J, with 12 bases between. CDR3 residues: CASSEDWGLMNTEAFF. DNA of the CDR3: TGTGCCAGCAGTGAAGACTGGGGCCTAATGAACACTGAAGCTTTCTTT.

The CDR3 spells CASSLRGGRMNTEAFF. The CDR3 region has the DNA TGCGCCAGCAGTTTACGAGGGGGCAGAATGAACACTGAAGCTTTCTTT. The chain links TRBV4-1 to TRBJ1-1, with 7 bases matching TRBD1. The CDR3 contains 16 residues. From germline, CDR1 is MGHRA and CDR2 YSYEKL. The ends lost 6 bases at V and 0 bases at J; junction bases unmatched: 10.

The V and J genes are TRBV9 and TRBJ2-6, with 7 bases identical to TRBD1. From germline, CDR1 is SGDLS and CDR2 YYNGEE. Trimming took 4 bases from V and 12 from J; bases not matched to a gene: 7. CDR3 size: 13 residues. This chain's CDR3 is CASSPQGVRVLTF. The DNA of the CDR3 is TGTGCCAGCAGCCCGCAGGGGGTTCGCGTCCTGACTTTC.